The entry below gives a single T cell receptor (beta chain) sequence along with its context. What it binds is unknown. The germline V gene encodes CDR1 KGHSH and CDR2 LQKENI. Trimming cost V 3 bases and J 5 bases; bases outside gene matches: 4. This CDR3 spans 15 amino acids. The data stem from a study of cytomegalovirus exposure and HLA in healthy donors. Study at large: An earlier analysis found 110 million or so unique TCR beta sequences from about 179 million T cells.

Study conclusions and caveats: Later work found most CMV-associated TCR beta chains apparently HLA-restricted. Several of the most significant clusters appeared, in a later analysis, to be linked to common viral pathogens.

Both 60 Vbeta primers and 13 Jbeta primers went into the PCR. TCRdb's copy holds only in-frame clones and misses some; the assay was immunoSEQ multiplex PCR. The sample lists 100,000 to 150,000 clones; 70% to 80% were seen once. V and J are TRBV18 and TRBJ1-5; 10 bases agree with TRBD1. The sequence came from a female donor in good health and CMV-seronegative. The sequencing input was PBMCs. The CDR3 is CASSPTGGWDQPQHF. The CDR3 nucleotides read TGTGCCAGCTCACCGACAGGGGGCTGGGATCAGCCCCAGCATTTT.